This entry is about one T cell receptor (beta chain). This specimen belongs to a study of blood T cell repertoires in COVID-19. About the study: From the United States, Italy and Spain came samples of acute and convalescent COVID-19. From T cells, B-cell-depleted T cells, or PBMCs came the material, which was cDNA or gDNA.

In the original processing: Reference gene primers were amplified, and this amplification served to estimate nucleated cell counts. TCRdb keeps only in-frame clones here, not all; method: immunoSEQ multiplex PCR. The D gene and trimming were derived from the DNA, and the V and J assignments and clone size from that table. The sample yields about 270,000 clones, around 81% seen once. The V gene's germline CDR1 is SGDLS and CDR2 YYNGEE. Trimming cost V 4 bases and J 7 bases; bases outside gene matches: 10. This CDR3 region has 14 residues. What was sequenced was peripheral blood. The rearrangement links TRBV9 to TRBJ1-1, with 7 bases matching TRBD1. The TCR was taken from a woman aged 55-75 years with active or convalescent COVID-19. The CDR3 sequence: CASSLQGSGGEAFF. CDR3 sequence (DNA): TGTGCCAGCAGCCTACAGGGGTCTGGGGGTGAAGCTTTCTTT.